The present TCR beta chain was sequenced within a study of shared clonotypes between healthy human individuals. As to this clone: At one end the junction does not follow the germline gene, possibly because of a read error.

This CDR3 is 11 amino acids long. Germline V gene sequence: CDR1 SGHRS, CDR2 YFSETQ. Produced via immunoSEQ multiplex PCR; TCRdb's table is partial and in-frame only. The sample shows about 1.1 million clones, 75% to 85% of them seen only once. The sample taken for sequencing was memory CD4+ T cells from PBMCs. Subset noted: CD45RA-negative fraction. The chain recombines TRBV5-1 with TRBJ2-1; D assignment may be TRBD1 or TRBD2 (5 bases each). The receptor was isolated from a man younger than 30 in good health. Some clones in this sample may be carry-over from other donors' samples. This chain's CDR3 is CASSRDLEQIF. Written as DNA, the CDR3 is TGCGCCAGCAGCCGGGACCTCGAACAAATCTTC.